Following are 21 T cell receptor beta chains from one sample sequenced in a study of technical replicates of blood from several donors. TCRdb's table, derived via immunoSEQ multiplex PCR, lists solely in-frame clones and lacks some. This table has roughly 13,000 clones, around 82% appearing once. The sequenced material came from PBMCs. The receptors come from a human donor in good health.

The V call is TRBV4-1, the J call TRBJ1-1; no clear D. Trimming shortened V by 4 bases and J by 0 bases, and 21 bases separated the two germline ends. CDR3 size: 18 residues. The V gene's germline CDR1 is MGHRA and CDR2 YSYEKL. Written as DNA, the CDR3 is TGCGCCAGCAGCCTCCTACCGGAAGGGAGAAGATTGAACACTGAAGCTTTCTTT. Residues: CASSLLPEGRRLNTEAFF.

J is TRBJ2-1 and V is TRBV12-2; the D call TRBD2 from the table was never checked on the DNA. TRBV12-2 is described as a pseudogene. The CDR3 is 15 amino acids. The CDR3 sequence: CASRASSRETNEQFF. The CDR3 bases are TGTGCAAGTCGCGCCTCCTCGCGGGAGACTAATGAGCAGTTCTTC.

V and J are TRBV5-1 and TRBJ2-1, with TRBD2 identical over 9 bases. Trimming took 2 bases from V and 2 from J; bases not matched to a gene: 14. This CDR3 has 19 amino acids. Germline V lookup: CDR1 SGHRS, CDR2 YFSETQ. This CDR3 reads CASSLSLAGTTTTYNEQFF. The CDR3 DNA reads TGCGCCAGCAGCTTATCTCTAGCGGGAACCACGACAACCTACAATGAGCAGTTCTTC.

The chain uses TRBV6-5 and TRBJ2-5, with no clear D. The end of the DNA is better explained by TRBJ2-7, so the J call may be wrong. The CDR3 spans 13 residues. CDR1 and CDR2 from the germline V gene are MNHEY and SVGAGI. CDR3 residues: CASSPRLAYEQYF. CDR3 sequence (DNA): TGTGCCAGCAGTCCCCGCCTCGCCTACGAGCAGTACTTC.

This clone has more than one count but fewer than ten. CDR3 amino acids: CASSATSGRVDEQFF. CDR3 coding DNA: TGTGCCAGCAGCGCTACTAGCGGGAGGGTCGATGAGCAGTTCTTC. The V and J genes are TRBV7-9 and TRBJ2-1; TRBD2 matches 13 bases. Germline V gene data show CDR1 as SEHNR and CDR2 as FQNEAQ (reference sequence). The CDR3 is 15 amino acids. V shed 5 bases and J 8 bases; nucleotides not matched to a gene: 6.

V usage is TRBV5-1 and J usage is TRBJ2-6; D call uncertain. The CDR3 covers 15 residues. With 0 bases removed from V and 2 bases from J, the gap between germline ends came to 6 bases. Germline V gives CDR1 SGHRS, CDR2 YFSETQ. The CDR3 nucleotides are TGCGCCAGCAGCTTGGGCGGCCCTGGGGCCAACGTCCTGACTTTC. This codes for CASSLGGPGANVLTF.

The chain employs TRBV6-4 and TRBJ2-2, with D unresolved. This CDR3 region has 14 residues. V was clipped by 6 bases and J by 2 bases, with 10 bases between them. The germline V gene encodes CDR1 MRHNA and CDR2 SNTAGT. For the CDR3, the DNA is TGTGCCAGCAGGACAAATTTAAACACCGGGGAGCTGTTTTTT. Encoded protein: CASRTNLNTGELFF.

This clone was detected only a few times. The V gene is TRBV11-2, the J gene TRBJ2-5; unclear D gene. Deletions cut 6 bases from V and 8 bases from J, with 10 bases between. The CDR3 has 11 residues. Germline CDR1 and CDR2: SGHAT and FQNNGV. The CDR3 nucleotides read TGTGCCAGCAGGACTGGTACAACCCAGTACTTC. Residues: CASRTGTTQYF.

This chain uses TRBV5-4 with TRBJ2-4; 7 bases match TRBD2. V gave up 4 bases and J gave up 0 bases; unmatched junction bases: 4. The germline CDR1 and CDR2 sequences are SGHNT and YYREEE (reference sequence). The CDR3 is made up of 15 amino acids. CDR3 sequence: CASSGRGEAKNIQYF. The DNA of the CDR3 is TGTGCCAGCAGCGGGAGGGGCGAAGCCAAAAACATTCAGTACTTC.

The rearrangement links TRBV19 to TRBJ2-7; 11 bases match TRBD2. V shed 7 bases, J shed 6 bases, and the junction held 11 bases outside the gene matches. The germline CDR1 and CDR2 sequences are LNHDA and SQIVND (reference sequence). The CDR3 is made up of 15 amino acids. The CDR3 DNA is TGTGCCAGTAACGCGAGGACTAGCGGGTCCGCCGAGCAGTACTTC. Protein product: CASNARTSGSAEQYF.

The rearrangement uses TRBV6-4 and TRBJ1-5, with a weak D call TRBD1 (6 bases). Deletions cut 6 bases from V and 3 bases from J, with 15 bases between. From germline, CDR1 is MRHNA and CDR2 SNTAGT. This CDR3 has 15 residues. The CDR3 region has the DNA TGTGCCAGCAGCTGGGACACCCGAGTCAATCAGCCCCAGCATTTT. This translates into CASSWDTRVNQPQHF.

The V and J genes are TRBV5-1 and TRBJ2-3; the D is unclear. V lost 2 bases and J lost 1, with 8 bases in between. In germline, CDR1 is SGHRS, CDR2 YFSETQ. This CDR3 spans 14 amino acids. CDR3 sequence: CASSLDQGTDTQYF. CDR3 in DNA: TGCGCCAGCAGCTTAGACCAGGGCACAGATACGCAGTATTTT.

V and J are TRBV2 and TRBJ1-6; tentatively, D is TRBD1 (5 bases). Trimming took 7 bases from V and 10 from J, leaving 20 bases between them. Looked up from germline, CDR1 is SNHLY and CDR2 is FYNNEI. This CDR3 has 15 residues. CDR3 protein: CASTLYGETGSPLHF. The CDR3 DNA reads as TGTGCCAGCACCCTATATGGGGAAACAGGCTCACCCCTCCACTTT.

This clone appeared a single time. The chain employs TRBV7-9 and TRBJ1-2; TRBD1 agrees at 8 bases. This CDR3 is built from 16 residues. V shed 8 bases, J shed 0 bases, and the junction held 11 bases outside the gene matches. Germline CDR1 reads SEHNR; CDR2 reads FQNEAQ (reference sequence). The CDR3 is CASHVGQGLSNYGYTF. The CDR3 nucleotides are TGTGCCAGCCATGTAGGACAGGGTCTATCTAACTATGGCTACACCTTC.

The gene calls are TRBV7-9 and TRBJ2-3, with 10 positions matching TRBD2. The CDR3 is 17 residues long. Trimming took 5 bases from V and 3 from J; bases not matched to a gene: 11. From germline, CDR1 is SEHNR and CDR2 FQNEAQ (reference sequence). DNA of the CDR3: TGTGCCAGCAGCCCTAGAGGAGCGGGAGGGCCTACAGATACGCAGTATTTT. This translates into CASSPRGAGGPTDTQYF.

The chain employs TRBV2 and TRBJ2-5, with a weak D call TRBD1 (5 bases). Germline CDR1 and CDR2: SNHLY and FYNNEI. With 3 bases removed from V and 5 bases from J, the gap between germline ends came to 16 bases. The CDR3 is 15 residues long. The CDR3 DNA is TGTGCCAGCAGTGAGGGCCCCGCGGCAGGGGAGACCCAGTACTTC. This gives the protein CASSEGPAAGETQYF.

The chain links TRBV2 to TRBJ2-2, with TRBD1 matching 12 bases. The V gene's germline CDR1 is SNHLY and CDR2 FYNNEI. Unmatched junction bases numbered 11, after V lost 5 bases and J lost 7 bases. The CDR3 is made up of 17 amino acids. In DNA, the CDR3 is TGTGCCAGCAGTAAAGAACCGGGACAGGGGGCTGGCGGGGAGCTGTTTTTT. Its translation: CASSKEPGQGAGGELFF. The full variable domain, its missing parts supplied by reference TRBV2 and TRBJ2-2, is EPEVTQTPSHQVTQMGQEVILRCVPISNHLYFYWYRQILGQKVEFLVSFYNNEISEKSEIFDDQFSVERPDGSNFTLKIRSTKLEDSAMYFCASSKEPGQGAGGELFFGEGSRLTVL.

CDR3 region: CASSVSNDRVYGYTF. The DNA of the CDR3 is TGTGCCAGCAGCGTGTCAAACGACAGGGTGTATGGCTACACCTTC. V usage is TRBV9 and J usage is TRBJ1-2; TRBD1 agrees at 7 bases. The CDR3 has 15 residues. CDR1 is SGDLS and CDR2 is YYNGEE in the germline V gene. The V and J ends lost 2 bases and 5 bases, in that order; junction bases with no gene match: 9.

This clone appeared a few times. The chain joins TRBV29-1 to TRBJ1-1, with TRBD1 as a possible D gene (6 bases). The CDR3 runs to 16 residues. V was trimmed by 7 bases and J by 9 bases, leaving 30 bases between them. Germline V gene lookup returns CDR1 SQVTM and CDR2 ANQGSEA. This chain's CDR3 is CSADGEGGAGREQAFF. CDR3 sequence (DNA): TGCAGCGCCGACGGGGAGGGGGGCGCAGGGAGAGAACAAGCTTTCTTT.

The CDR3 reads CASSVSPNGGRRTNTGELFF. In nucleotides, the CDR3 is TGTGCCAGCAGCGTATCCCCGAATGGAGGGAGAAGAACGAACACCGGGGAGCTGTTTTTT. The chain combines TRBV9 with TRBJ2-2, with a weak D call TRBD2 (6 bases). Trimming removed 1 base at V and 0 bases at J, with 22 bases between. The CDR3 runs 20 residues. The germline CDR1 and CDR2 sequences are SGDLS and YYNGEE.

This clone has only one observation. The V gene is TRBV5-1, the J gene TRBJ2-5; 7 bases agree with TRBD1. From germline, CDR1 is SGHRS and CDR2 YFSETQ. V dropped 1 base and J dropped 1; count of bases not matched to a gene: 4. CDR3 length: 15 residues. The CDR3 DNA sequence: TGCGCCAGCAGCTTGTCCGACAGGGTCCAAGAGACCCAGTACTTC. Its protein product is CASSLSDRVQETQYF.